This T cell receptor beta chain came from a study of cytotoxic CD8 clonotypes in ibrutinib-treated CLL. From germline, CDR1 is KGHSH and CDR2 LQKENI. The CDR3 spans 13 residues. The germline V and J ends were trimmed by 6 bases and 0 bases, with 8 bases remaining between them. Depth targeted 1 in 200,000 to 1 in 1 million T cells, averaging 10x coverage per clonotype. Measured with immunoSEQ multiplex PCR; TCRdb has only the in-frame clones, and not every one. Altogether over 150,000 clones are present, 72% being singletons, with the ten largest covering around 15%. Specimen: PBMCs, collected after 24 months of ibrutinib treatment. J is TRBJ1-1 and V is TRBV18, with no clear D. This receptor was taken from a human donor with chronic lymphocytic leukemia. This chain's CDR3 is CASSITVNTEAFF. The CDR3 DNA sequence: TGTGCCAGCTCCATTACAGTGAACACTGAAGCTTTCTTT.